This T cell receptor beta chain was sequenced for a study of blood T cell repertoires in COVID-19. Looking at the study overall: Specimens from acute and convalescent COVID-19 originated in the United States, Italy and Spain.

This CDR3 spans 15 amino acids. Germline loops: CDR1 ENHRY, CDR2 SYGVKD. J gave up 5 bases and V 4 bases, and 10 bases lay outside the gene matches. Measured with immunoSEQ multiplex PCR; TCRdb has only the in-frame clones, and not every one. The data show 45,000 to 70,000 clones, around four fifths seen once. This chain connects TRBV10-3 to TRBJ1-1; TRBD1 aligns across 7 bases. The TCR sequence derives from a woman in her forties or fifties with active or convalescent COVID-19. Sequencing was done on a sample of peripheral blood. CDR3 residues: CAISVGGASETEAFF. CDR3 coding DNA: TGTGCCATCAGTGTAGGGGGCGCGTCGGAGACTGAAGCTTTCTTT.